Below are 14 T cell receptor beta chains sequenced from a single sample in a study of T cells in Graves' hyperthyroidism and ophthalmopathy. The investigators amplified TCR beta CDR3 regions from RNA transcripts. The TCR CDR3 was amplified in a first-round RT-PCR using the HTBI primer set. TCRdb re-derived calls from the multiplex PCR reads in MiXCR, one entry per CDR3 protein. The table has 560,000 or so distinct CDR3 sequences, nearly 20% seen once. Sequenced: blood. Receptors originate from a man aged 35 to 55 with Graves' ophthalmopathy.

The table lists this clonotype with many counts. The genes are TRBV12-3 or TRBV12-4 and TRBJ2-7, with D uncertain. The V end lost 6 bases, the J end lost 3 bases, and 6 bases lay between the germline ends. This CDR3 spans 11 amino acids. The CDR3 region has the DNA TGTGCCAGCAGCTCAGACTACGAGCAGTACTTC. Its translation is CASSSDYEQYF.

This chain uses TRBV12-3 or TRBV12-4 with TRBJ1-3, with D perhaps TRBD1 (6 bases). The length of the CDR3 is 13 residues. The V end lost 6 bases, the J end lost 2 bases, and 8 bases lay between the germline ends. CDR3 in amino acids: CASRRDTGNTIYF. The DNA of the CDR3 is TGTGCCAGCAGGCGGGACACTGGAAACACCATATATTTT.

This clonotype was counted between two and nine times. The rearrangement links TRBV6-4 to TRBJ2-1; 9 positions agree with TRBD1. Germline V gene sequence: CDR1 MRHNA, CDR2 SNTAGT. This CDR3 contains 16 residues. Trimming removed 0 bases from V and 5 bases from J; junction bases left unmatched: 5. The CDR3 DNA is TGTGCCAGCAGTGACTCCCGGGACAGGGTCCACAATGAGCAGTTCTTC. This translates into CASSDSRDRVHNEQFF.

This clonotype was found many times. V gene TRBV18 combines with J gene TRBJ2-7, with 9 bases that match TRBD1. The CDR3 has 14 amino acids. With 4 bases clipped from V and 4 bases from J, the junction kept 5 bases outside the gene matches. Germline V lookup: CDR1 KGHSH, CDR2 LQKENI. CDR3 sequence reads: CASSRGTGKYEQYF. The CDR3 DNA reads as TGTGCCAGCTCACGGGGGACAGGGAAATACGAGCAGTACTTC.

J is TRBJ2-1 and V is TRBV27; weak D call: TRBD1 (5 bases). Germline CDR1 reads MNHEY; CDR2 reads SMNVEV (reference sequence). The ends were cut back, 2 bases at V and 9 bases at J, with 8 bases in the middle. The CDR3 contains 12 residues. CDR3: CASSLKGIEQFF. The CDR3 DNA reads TGTGCCAGCAGTTTAAAGGGGATTGAGCAGTTCTTC.

A few counts support this clonotype. The rearrangement joins TRBV20-1 to TRBJ1-2; D possibly corresponds to TRBD1 (5 bases). CDR1 and CDR2 from the germline V gene are DFQATT and SNEGSKA (reference sequence). The CDR3 totals 15 residues. Trimming cost V 2 bases and J 8 bases, with 21 bases left between them. As DNA, the CDR3 is TGCAGTGCTAGAACTCCGGGACGAGGTAACGCGGGCTACACCTTC. This sequence encodes CSARTPGRGNAGYTF.

The V call is TRBV4-2, the J call TRBJ2-1, with 7 bases fitting TRBD1. The CDR3 runs to 13 residues. Germline V gene lookup returns CDR1 LGHNA and CDR2 YNFKEQ. V was clipped by 2 bases and J by 8 bases; unmatched bases: 3. The CDR3 DNA is TGTGCCAGCAGCCAATTTACAGGGGATGAGCAGTTCTTC. Protein sequence: CASSQFTGDEQFF.

This clonotype was seen at least ten times. The rearrangement links TRBV12-3 or TRBV12-4 to TRBJ1-1; no clear D. The length of the CDR3 is 12 residues. The ends were cut back, 7 bases at V and 7 bases at J, with 13 bases in the middle. For the CDR3, the DNA is TGTGCCAGCACCCCCGGCTCCCGTGAAGCTTTCTTT. It yields the protein CASTPGSREAFF.

This clonotype showed up just a few times. The chain carries TRBV3-1 and TRBJ2-5; perhaps D is TRBD1 or TRBD2 (5 bases each). Trimming shortened V by 1 base and J by 5 bases, and 14 bases separated the two germline ends. This CDR3 comprises 15 residues. Germline lookup yields CDR1 LGHDT and CDR2 YNNKEL (reference sequence). The CDR3 DNA reads as TGTGCCAGCAGCCAAGGGGACGGGCAAACGGAGACCCAGTACTTC. It codes for CASSQGDGQTETQYF.

This clonotype was found a few times. V and J are TRBV5-6 and TRBJ2-1; maybe TRBD2 (6 bases). Germline V gene lookup returns CDR1 SGHDT and CDR2 YYEEEE. The CDR3 is 16 residues long. V gave up 1 base and J gave up 5 bases, with 16 bases separating them. For the CDR3, the DNA is TGTGCCAGCAGCTTGCGGTGGAGGGCCCAGGACAATGAGCAGTTCTTC. It specifies CASSLRWRAQDNEQFF.

This clonotype was counted ten times or more. The CDR3 DNA reads as TGCAGTGCAATGACTAGCGTAACAGATACGCAGTATTTT. This encodes CSAMTSVTDTQYF. The rearrangement joins TRBV20-1 to TRBJ2-3, with TRBD2 identical over 8 bases. In germline, CDR1 is DFQATT, CDR2 SNEGSKA (reference sequence). With V trimmed by 6 bases and J by 3 bases, 5 bases remained unmatched. This CDR3 comprises 13 residues.

In this sample, this clonotype turned up once. Compared with germline, one end of the junction differs, possibly owing to a read error. The chain is built from TRBV24-1 and TRBJ1-4, with 12 positions matching TRBD1. Germline CDR1 KGHDR, CDR2 SFDVKD. This CDR3 has 17 residues. The CDR3 bases are TGTGCCACAAGTGCTCCACCGGGACAGGGGGCTACTGAAAAACTGTTTTTT. Protein product: CATSAPPGQGATEKLFF.

This clonotype was picked up a small number of times. V gene TRBV9 combines with J gene TRBJ2-1; 10 bases align to TRBD2. The CDR3 loop spans 15 amino acids. V gave up 0 bases and J gave up 7 bases; unmatched junction bases: 4. Germline values: CDR1 SGDLS, CDR2 YYNGEE. Here the CDR3 reads CASSVVSSGGNEQFF. The CDR3 DNA reads TGTGCCAGCAGCGTAGTCTCTAGCGGGGGAAATGAGCAGTTCTTC.

This clonotype was counted between two and nine times. The chain combines TRBV5-8 with TRBJ1-1; D may be TRBD1 (5 bases). The CDR3 is made up of 15 amino acids. Germline assignment: CDR1 SGHTS and CDR2 YDEGEE. V was clipped by 0 bases and J by 1 base, with 10 bases between them. CDR3 bases: TGTGCCAGCAGCTTGGGGGGGGAGAGGAACACTGAAGCTTTCTTT. Translating gives CASSLGGERNTEAFF.